This T cell receptor (beta chain) was sequenced for a study of shared clonotypes between healthy human individuals. V was shortened by 1 base and J by 2 bases, with 11 bases between the two germline ends. Germline CDR1 and CDR2: MGHRA and YSYEKL. The CDR3 has 15 residues. Assay: immunoSEQ multiplex PCR; the TCRdb copy retains only in-frame clones and omits some. The table has some 2,100,000 clones, 90% to 97% seen once. This chain links TRBV4-1 with TRBJ2-5, with unresolved D. Sequencing was performed on naive CD4+ T cells sorted from blood. Subset of the sample: CD45RA+ positively selected. The TCR comes from a man younger than 35 in good health. The CDR3 spells CASSQVLDAQETQYF. The CDR3 bases are TGCGCCAGCAGCCAAGTGTTAGACGCGCAAGAGACCCAGTACTTC.